The clone carrying this T cell receptor (beta chain) was detected ten times or more. Its antigen is undetermined. The CDR3 has 11 residues. The germline gives CDR1 MNHEY, CDR2 SMNVEV (reference sequence). Unmatched junction bases numbered 4, after V lost 11 bases and J lost 6 bases. With a duration under 3 months, ophthalmopathy in the donors showed moderate-to-severe activity, CAS ≥3 and NOSPECS ≥4. These data belong to a study of Graves' ophthalmopathy and Graves' hyperthyroidism. Study-level points and caveats: Blood also held most thyroid clonotypes expanded above 0.001 frequency.

Researchers took RNA transcripts and amplified TCR beta CDR3 regions from them. RT-PCR with HTBI primers came first, then second-round multiplex PCR. TCRdb reanalysed the multiplex PCR reads using MiXCR and keeps one entry per CDR3 protein. The sample carries about 660,000 distinct CDR3 sequences, about two fifths recorded once. The source of this sequence is an adult man with Graves' ophthalmopathy. Sequencing used peripheral blood. This rearrangement joins TRBV27 to TRBJ1-2, with TRBD1 identical over 9 bases. CDR3 protein: CACWTGDGYTF. CDR3 nucleotide sequence: TGTGCCTGCTGGACAGGGGATGGCTACACCTTC.